This T cell receptor (beta chain) was recorded in a study of T cell repertoires in cytomegalovirus infection. Overall study: Carrying CMV and the relevant HLA type showed in public TCR beta signatures. Overall study results and limits: Across the ex vivo response, the dominant clonotypes were HLA-C-restricted CMV-specific TCR beta clonotypes. Summed frequency of public TCR beta families distinguished CMV carriers with the relevant HLA.

This clonotype turned up a few times. As yet, its antigen is unknown. One entry per CDR3 protein results from TCRdb running MiXCR on the reads. Among about 330,000 distinct CDR3 sequences listed, roughly 9.5% were seen once. The source of this sequence is a human donor in good health (CMV status not recorded). Some clones in this sample may be carry-over from other donors' samples. Sequenced: PBMCs.

The CDR3 loop is CASSRGPSTGGSYNEQFF. CDR3 DNA sequence: TGCGCCAGCAGCCGCGGGCCTAGCACCGGGGGTTCCTACAATGAGCAGTTCTTC. V is TRBV4-1 and J is TRBJ2-1, with D perhaps TRBD2 (6 bases). Germline CDR1 reads MGHRA; CDR2 reads YSYEKL. The V end lost 4 bases, the J end lost 1 base, and 20 bases lay between the germline ends. The CDR3 is made up of 18 amino acids.